Shown below are 21 T cell receptor beta chains from a single sample sequenced in a study of T cells after yellow fever vaccination. TCRdb passed the 5' RACE reads through MiXCR, listing each CDR3 protein once. The sample consists of 200,000 to 250,000 distinct CDR3 sequences, roughly 3.3% of them appearing once. The starting material was CD4+ T cells sorted from PBMCs, obtained 10 days after the yellow fever booster vaccination. The receptors derive from a man between 18 and 35 years old who received the YFV17D yellow fever vaccine.

The genes are TRBV7-3 and TRBJ2-2; D assignment may be TRBD1 or TRBD2 (5 bases each). CDR1 is SGHTA, CDR2 FQGTGA, per germline. Trimming left V 6 bases short and J 4 bases short, with 15 bases between. The CDR3 totals 15 residues. The CDR3 bases are TGTGCCAGCAGACTGAACAAGGGGAGCACCGGGGAGCTGTTTTTT. It specifies CASRLNKGSTGELFF.

The sample holds many counts of this clonotype. J is TRBJ1-2 and V is TRBV28, with a tentative D call TRBD1 (5 bases). Germline V gene sequence: CDR1 MDHEN, CDR2 SYDVKM. The V end lost 2 bases, the J end lost 2 bases, and 9 bases lay between the germline ends. The CDR3 is made up of 14 amino acids. CDR3 sequence: CASSLTGENYGYTF. The CDR3 DNA sequence: TGTGCCAGCAGTTTAACGGGGGAGAACTATGGCTACACCTTC.

This chain joins TRBV18 and TRBJ2-3; TRBD2 matches 8 bases. This CDR3 comprises 16 residues. Germline CDR1 and CDR2: KGHSH and LQKENI. V shed 2 bases, J shed 2 bases, and the junction held 6 bases outside the gene matches. The CDR3 region has the DNA TGTGCCAGCTCACCAAACCCAGCGGGGGCCACAGATACGCAGTATTTT. As protein: CASSPNPAGATDTQYF. The entire variable domain, with the rest obtained from reference TRBV18 and TRBJ2-3, is as follows: NAGVMQNPRHLVRRRGQEARLRCSPMKGHSHVYWYRQLPEEGLKFMVYLQKENIIDESGMPKERFSAEFPKEGPSILRIQQVVRGDSAAYFCASSPNPAGATDTQYFGPGTRLTVL.

This clonotype turned up a few times. The gene calls are TRBV7-2 and TRBJ2-3, with D possibly being TRBD1 (5 bases). The CDR3 sequence is 16 residues long. Trimming stripped 5 bases from V and 2 bases from J, with 17 bases between. Germline assignment: CDR1 SGHTA and CDR2 FQGNSA. CDR3 loop: CASSPPPQGTTDTQYF. CDR3 sequence (DNA): TGTGCCAGCAGCCCCCCTCCCCAGGGTACCACAGATACGCAGTATTTT.

DNA for the CDR3: TGCGCCAGCAGCTGGAAGGGGGACAGGGACGAGCAGTACGTC. Protein: CASSWKGDRDEQYV. V usage is TRBV5-1 and J usage is TRBJ2-7; 9 nucleotides align to TRBD1. The trim removed 3 bases at V and 5 bases at J, leaving 6 bases unmatched. There are 14 residues in the CDR3. Germline values: CDR1 SGHRS, CDR2 YFSETQ.

This clonotype was found a few times. The chain is built from TRBV7-9 and TRBJ1-3; D gene unclear. The CDR3 is made up of 16 amino acids. Germline CDR1 SEHNR, CDR2 FQNEAQ (reference sequence). V lost 6 bases to trimming and J lost 0 bases, with 15 bases between them. The CDR3 DNA reads TGTGCCAGCAGAGGGAACAGTCTTTCCTCTGGAAACACCATATATTTT. Amino acids: CASRGNSLSSGNTIYF.

This clonotype showed up just a few times. The chain recombines TRBV7-6 with TRBJ1-1; tentatively, D is TRBD1 (5 bases). Between the trimmed V and J ends, which lost 4 bases and 0 bases, there was a span of 15 bases. The germline V gene encodes CDR1 SGHVS and CDR2 FNYEAQ. The CDR3 totals 16 residues. CDR3 sequence: CASSSSTGHMNTEAFF. The CDR3 DNA reads TGTGCCAGCAGCTCATCTACAGGACACATGAACACTGAAGCTTTCTTT. Full variable domain (rest looked up from reference TRBV7-6 and TRBJ1-1): GAGVSQSPRYKVTKRGQDVALRCDPISGHVSLYWYRQALGQGPEFLTYFNYEAQQDKSGLPNDRFSAERPEGSISTLTIQRTEQRDSAMYRCASSSSTGHMNTEAFFGQGTRLTVV.

This clonotype has only a few counts. This chain connects TRBV6-5 to TRBJ2-6; D not certain. From germline, CDR1 is MNHEY and CDR2 SVGAGI. V lost 4 bases to trimming and J lost 3 bases, with 10 bases between them. The CDR3 sequence is 15 residues long. The DNA for the CDR3 is TGTGCCAGCAGTTTTCTTATGTATGGGGCCAACGTCCTGACTTTC. Protein: CASSFLMYGANVLTF.

This clonotype appeared a few times. V usage is TRBV7-8 and J usage is TRBJ1-4, with D uncertain. CDR1 is SGHVS, CDR2 FQNEAQ, per germline. The CDR3 is 12 residues long. Trimming stripped 5 bases from V and 8 bases from J, with 9 bases between. In nucleotides, the CDR3 is TGTGCCAGCAGCACCCGAACCGAAAAACTGTTTTTT. It encodes CASSTRTEKLFF.

This clonotype occurred many times. This chain uses TRBV7-6 with TRBJ1-1; no clear D. V lost 5 bases and J 6 bases, leaving 13 bases between the germline ends. The CDR3 consists of 13 residues. The germline V gene encodes CDR1 SGHVS and CDR2 FNYEAQ. The CDR3 DNA reads TGTGCCAGCAGCCCTCATTTAAAGGCTGAAGCTTTCTTT. This encodes CASSPHLKAEAFF. Using reference TRBV7-6 and TRBJ1-1 for the parts outside the CDR3, the full variable domain is GAGVSQSPRYKVTKRGQDVALRCDPISGHVSLYWYRQALGQGPEFLTYFNYEAQQDKSGLPNDRFSAERPEGSISTLTIQRTEQRDSAMYRCASSPHLKAEAFFGQGTRLTVV.

For the CDR3, the DNA is TGTGCCAGCGGCCTTGGGTCTTCCTACAATGAGCAGTTCTTC. Its protein product is CASGLGSSYNEQFF. The chain combines TRBV12-3 or TRBV12-4 with TRBJ2-1; no reliable D call. V lost 8 bases to trimming and J lost 1 base, with 12 bases between them. This CDR3 comprises 14 residues.

This clonotype was counted at least ten times. The genes are TRBV10-2 and TRBJ2-2; 10 bases fit TRBD1. V was clipped by 6 bases and J by 5 bases; unmatched bases: 9. CDR1 is WSHSY, CDR2 SAAADI, per germline. This CDR3 contains 16 residues. Here the CDR3 DNA reads TGCGCCAGCAGGGAGGAGACAGGGGGCGAAACCGGGGAGCTGTTTTTT. This sequence encodes CASREETGGETGELFF.

This clonotype was picked up many times. The rearrangement joins TRBV5-1 to TRBJ2-1; D remains unclear. V dropped 3 bases and J dropped 3 bases, with 10 bases sitting between them. CDR1 SGHRS and CDR2 YFSETQ come from the germline V gene. This CDR3 has 14 residues. In DNA, the CDR3 is TGCGCCAGCAGCTCCTTGGAAAACTACAATGAGCAGTTCTTC. Translation: CASSSLENYNEQFF.

This clonotype was seen at least ten times. The V call is TRBV20-1, the J call TRBJ1-4; D is ambiguous. This CDR3 spans 14 amino acids. CDR1 is DFQATT, CDR2 SNEGSKA, per germline (reference sequence). V lost 3 bases and J lost 7, with 15 bases in between. CDR3 amino acids: CSARDVRAGEKLFF. The CDR3 DNA reads as TGCAGTGCTAGGGATGTGAGAGCGGGTGAAAAACTGTTTTTT.

The chain employs TRBV6-6 and TRBJ2-1, with D hard to call. This CDR3 region has 13 residues. Germline V gene sequence: CDR1 MNHNY, CDR2 SVGAGI (reference sequence). V shed 7 bases and J shed 4 bases, with 11 bases lying between them. DNA for the CDR3: TGTGCCAGCAAAGATTCTTCTTACAATGAGCAGTTCTTC. It specifies CASKDSSYNEQFF.

This clonotype was seen more than once but under ten times. J is TRBJ1-5 and V is TRBV7-6, with 7 positions matching TRBD1. From germline, CDR1 is SGHVS and CDR2 FNYEAQ. The CDR3 length is 15 residues. V was pared by 2 bases and J by 4 bases, with 5 bases of the junction left unmatched. The CDR3 reads CASSLSGQVNQPQHF. The CDR3 DNA sequence: TGTGCCAGCAGCTTATCTGGACAGGTAAATCAGCCCCAGCATTTT.

The chain employs TRBV4-2 and TRBJ1-5, with TRBD1 matching 7 bases. Unmatched junction bases numbered 11, after V lost 0 bases and J lost 9 bases. The CDR3 sequence is 16 residues long. Germline CDR1 reads LGHNA; CDR2 reads YNFKEQ. CDR3 residues: CASSQEGGTALGPQHF. The CDR3 nucleotides are TGTGCCAGCAGCCAAGAGGGAGGGACAGCATTAGGGCCCCAGCATTTT.

The table lists this clonotype with a few counts. The J gene is TRBJ1-3, the V gene TRBV4-1, with unresolved D. This CDR3 comprises 15 residues. Trimming left V 0 bases short and J 1 base short, with 7 bases between. Germline V gene lookup returns CDR1 MGHRA and CDR2 YSYEKL. The CDR3 loop reads CASSQDVASGNTIYF. The CDR3 nucleotides are TGCGCCAGCAGCCAAGATGTAGCTTCTGGAAACACCATATATTTT.

This sequence joins TRBV24-1 and TRBJ2-2; 7 bases align to TRBD2. Germline CDR1 is KGHDR and CDR2 is SFDVKD. The CDR3 runs to 17 residues. The V gene end was trimmed by 3 bases and the J gene end by 0 bases; junction bases not matched to a gene: 6. CDR3 coding DNA: TGTGCCACCAGTGATACAGACGGGGGGACGAACACCGGGGAGCTGTTTTTT. This translates into CATSDTDGGTNTGELFF.

This clonotype showed up many times. The J gene is TRBJ2-7, the V gene TRBV5-1, with TRBD1 matching over 8 bases. With V trimmed by 4 bases and J by 5 bases, 8 bases remained unmatched. The CDR3 has 14 residues. Germline V gene lookup returns CDR1 SGHRS and CDR2 YFSETQ. The CDR3 is CASSPWTGSNEQYF. The CDR3 nucleotides are TGCGCCAGCAGCCCCTGGACAGGGAGCAACGAGCAGTACTTC.

This clonotype was observed many times. The V and J genes are TRBV7-3 and TRBJ1-1, with 10 positions matching TRBD1. V shed 5 bases, J shed 5 bases, and the junction held 8 bases outside the gene matches. CDR1 SGHTA and CDR2 FQGTGA come from the germline V gene. This CDR3 region has 15 residues. The CDR3: CASSPRDRGGTEAFF. The CDR3 region has the DNA TGTGCCAGCAGCCCAAGGGACAGGGGAGGAACTGAAGCTTTCTTT.